These T cell receptor beta chains were read from a single sample in a study of T-cell memory formation after mild COVID-19. One entry per CDR3 protein, called by TCRdb with MiXCR from the 5' RACE reads. The sample includes 300,000 to 350,000 distinct CDR3 sequences, approximately 19% of them seen just once. Sequencing was done on a sample of PBMCs or a T cell subset sorted from them (not recorded which). These receptors all stem from a man younger than 30 who had mild COVID-19 (a few samples of this study predate the infection). Cell type and time point are not known. The CDR3 runs from the conserved cysteine through the conserved F or W. A D gene is named only where the DNA matches it firmly. Some rows mark clone size as missing; the rest say once, few, many or name a class of expanded clone.

CDR3: CASSPEGRGGPETQYF
DNA: TGTGCCAGCTCACCAGAGGGAAGAGGGGGCCCAGAGACCCAGTACTTC
V: TRBV18
D: TRBD1
size: .
J: TRBJ2-5

CDR3: CASSLGQGAEEQYF
DNA: TGTGCCAGCAGTTTAGGGCAGGGGGCAGAGGAGCAGTACTTC
V: TRBV12-3/TRBV12-4
D: TRBD1
size: few
J: TRBJ2-7

CDR3: CASITLGGTEAFF
DNA: TGTGCCAGCATAACCCTGGGCGGGACTGAAGCTTTCTTT
V: TRBV28
D: .
size: .
J: TRBJ1-1

CDR3: CASSWEGVGNQPQHF
DNA: TGCGCCAGCAGTTGGGAGGGCGTGGGGAATCAGCCCCAGCATTTT
V: TRBV5-1
D: .
size: .
J: TRBJ1-5

CDR3: CSVARAGGPYGYTF
DNA: TGCAGCGTTGCTCGGGCAGGGGGTCCCTATGGCTACACCTTC
V: TRBV29-1
D: TRBD1
size: .
J: TRBJ1-2

CDR3: CASSRRLASSTDTQYF
DNA: TGTGCCAGCAGCCGGCGACTGGCCAGTAGCACAGATACGCAGTATTTT
V: TRBV7-2
D: .
size: few
J: TRBJ2-3

CDR3: CASGLVKGRGRFRTDTQYF
DNA: TGTGCTAGTGGTTTGGTAAAGGGCAGGGGAAGATTTAGGACAGATACGCAGTATTTT
V: TRBV12-5
D: .
size: .
J: TRBJ2-3

CDR3: CASSVDWGQVNIQYF
DNA: TGTGCCAGCAGCGTAGACTGGGGCCAGGTAAACATTCAGTACTTC
V: TRBV9
D: .
size: .
J: TRBJ2-4

CDR3: CASSSGLYYNEQFF
DNA: TGTGCCAGTAGCTCGGGACTCTACTACAATGAGCAGTTCTTC
V: TRBV19
D: .
size: .
J: TRBJ2-1

CDR3: CASSQESRTGENTEAFF
DNA: TGTGCCAGCAGCCAAGAAAGCAGGACAGGCGAGAACACTGAAGCTTTCTTT
V: TRBV4-2
D: TRBD1
size: .
J: TRBJ1-1

CDR3: CASSLSDRADEQYF
DNA: TGCGCCAGCAGCTTATCGGACAGGGCCGACGAGCAGTACTTC
V: TRBV5-1
D: TRBD1
size: few
J: TRBJ2-7

CDR3: CATSRGGTGVPEAFF
DNA: TGTGCCACCAGCAGAGGGGGGACAGGGGTCCCTGAAGCTTTCTTT
V: TRBV15
D: TRBD1
size: .
J: TRBJ1-1

CDR3: CASSTTSGAETQYF
DNA: TGCGCCAGCAGCACGACTAGCGGGGCAGAGACCCAGTACTTC
V: TRBV5-1
D: TRBD2
size: .
J: TRBJ2-5

CDR3: CSVEDIRDEQFF
DNA: TGCAGCGTTGAAGATATACGGGATGAGCAGTTCTTC
V: TRBV29-1
D: .
size: few
J: TRBJ2-1

CDR3: CASSVAPGGQTIVNEQFF
DNA: TGTGCCAGCAGCGTGGCCCCGGGGGGGCAAACGATCGTGAATGAGCAGTTCTTC
V: TRBV9
D: TRBD2
size: few
J: TRBJ2-1

CDR3: CASSQDGTHMGGYTF
DNA: TGCGCCAGCAGCCAAGATGGGACACATATGGGCGGCTACACCTTC
V: TRBV4-3
D: .
size: .
J: TRBJ1-2

CDR3: CAWSGRTASEAFF
DNA: TGTGCCTGGAGTGGTCGGACAGCGTCTGAAGCTTTCTTT
V: TRBV30
D: .
size: few
J: TRBJ1-1

CDR3: CASKGPSSTDTQYF
DNA: TGTGCCAGCAAAGGTCCCTCTAGCACAGATACGCAGTATTTT
V: TRBV11-2
D: .
size: few
J: TRBJ2-3

CDR3: CASSFFGGSQPQHF
DNA: TGTGCCAGCAGTTTCTTCGGGGGCAGCCAGCCCCAGCATTTT
V: TRBV12-3/TRBV12-4
D: .
size: .
J: TRBJ1-5

CDR3: CASSQGGRGTEAFF
DNA: TGCGCCAGCAGCCAAGGGGGACGGGGGACTGAAGCTTTCTTT
V: TRBV4-3
D: .
size: .
J: TRBJ1-1

CDR3: CASSPTSGDFNEQFF
DNA: TGTGCCAGTAGTCCGACTAGCGGGGACTTCAATGAGCAGTTCTTC
V: TRBV19
D: TRBD2
size: many
J: TRBJ2-1

CDR3: CASSYSLPGSDSNQPQHF
DNA: TGTGCCAGCAGTTACTCCCTGCCAGGGTCGGATAGCAATCAGCCCCAGCATTTT
V: TRBV6-5
D: .
size: few
J: TRBJ1-5

CDR3: CASSLLGYEQFF
DNA: TGTGCCAGCAGCCTTCTGGGGTACGAGCAGTTCTTC
V: TRBV7-2
D: .
size: many
J: TRBJ2-1

CDR3: CASSRGWGSNEQFF
DNA: TGTGCCAGCAGCAGGGGTTGGGGATCCAATGAGCAGTTCTTC
V: TRBV7-2
D: .
size: few
J: TRBJ2-1

CDR3: CASSSTNKETQYF
DNA: TGTGCCAGCAGCTCGACAAACAAAGAGACCCAGTACTTC
V: TRBV7-8
D: .
size: few
J: TRBJ2-5

CDR3: CASSQEPSGLSSTQYF
DNA: TGCGCCAGCAGCCAAGAACCTAGCGGGCTCTCCAGTACGCAGTATTTT
V: TRBV4-1
D: TRBD2
size: .
J: TRBJ2-3

CDR3: CASSPSEGQLNQPQHF
DNA: TGTGCCAGCTCACCATCGGAGGGACAGCTCAATCAGCCCCAGCATTTT
V: TRBV18
D: TRBD1
size: few
J: TRBJ1-5

CDR3: CASRIQGQNYGYTF
DNA: TGTGCCAGCAGGATACAGGGGCAGAACTATGGCTACACCTTC
V: TRBV5-5
D: TRBD1
size: .
J: TRBJ1-2